These 7 T cell receptor beta chains were sequenced from one sample in a study of a mutant IDH1 vaccine in newly diagnosed glioma. The antigens for these receptors are not known. The method was immunoSEQ multiplex PCR; TCRdb's version includes in-frame clones alone and lacks a portion of them. In the table there are approximately 66,000 clones, 84% of which are singletons. Time point described: week 23, last vaccination. Alongside topical imiquimod, each dose of vaccine comprised 300 ug of mutant IDH1 20-mer peptide. Sequencing used PBMCs, obtained from a glioma patient whose treatment included an IDH1 peptide vaccine. Receptor source: a man between 18 and 29 years old with glioma.

The J gene is TRBJ2-7, the V gene TRBV2; D call uncertain. This CDR3 comprises 15 residues. Per the germline V gene, CDR1 is SNHLY and CDR2 is FYNNEI. V lost 2 bases and J lost 3, with 14 bases in between. CDR3 nucleotides: TGTGCCAGCAGTGAATTGGCCAACAGCTACTACGAGCAGTACTTC. Its translation is CASSELANSYYEQYF.

This clone showed up just a few times. The rearrangement links TRBV5-4 to TRBJ1-2, with 7 bases fitting TRBD1. V gave up 4 bases and J gave up 0 bases; unmatched junction bases: 6. The CDR3 extends over 15 amino acids. The germline gives CDR1 SGHNT, CDR2 YYREEE (reference sequence). The CDR3 nucleotides read TGTGCCAGCAGCCCCCGGGACAGAGCTAACTATGGCTACACCTTC. Its translation is CASSPRDRANYGYTF. Full variable domain (missing parts from reference TRBV5-4 and TRBJ1-2): ETGVTQSPTHLIKTRGQQVTLRCSSQSGHNTVSWYQQALGQGPQFIFQYYREEENGRGNFPPRFSGLQFPNYSSELNVNALELDDSALYLCASSPRDRANYGYTFGSGTRLTVV.

This chain links TRBV28 with TRBJ2-5; 10 nucleotides align to TRBD1. This CDR3 has 15 amino acids. Germline V CDR1 and CDR2: MDHEN, SYDVKM. The V gene end was trimmed by 5 bases and the J gene end by 5 bases; junction bases not matched to a gene: 8. The CDR3 spells CASSLTGGARETQYF. As DNA, the CDR3 is TGTGCCAGCAGTCTGACAGGGGGCGCGAGGGAGACCCAGTACTTC.

This clone was counted a few times. The V call is TRBV5-1, the J call TRBJ1-4; D may be TRBD1 (6 bases). The CDR3 totals 13 residues. V dropped 6 bases and J dropped 4 bases, with 10 bases sitting between them. Germline CDR1 reads SGHRS; CDR2 reads YFSETQ. This chain's CDR3 is CASKGDLNEKLFF. Written as DNA, the CDR3 is TGCGCCAGCAAGGGGGACCTTAATGAAAAACTGTTTTTT.

The chain uses TRBV7-9 and TRBJ1-2; D not resolved. V was cut by 1 base and J by 0 bases, with 9 bases left in between. In germline, CDR1 is SEHNR, CDR2 FQNEAQ (reference sequence). This CDR3 is 15 amino acids long. CDR3 residues: CASSLGGGTNYGYTF. The CDR3 region has the DNA TGTGCCAGCAGCTTAGGGGGTGGCACTAACTATGGCTACACCTTC.

This chain joins TRBV5-8 and TRBJ1-4, with D hard to call. Trimming took off 2 bases at V and 6 bases at J, with 11 bases between the two ends. Germline V CDR1 and CDR2: SGHTS, YDEGEE. CDR3 size: 14 residues. The CDR3 DNA is TGTGCCAGCAGCTTCGGGGTTGGTGATGAAAAACTGTTTTTT. Translating it yields CASSFGVGDEKLFF.

V usage is TRBV6-5 and J usage is TRBJ2-1, with 9 positions matching TRBD1. Germline V gene lookup returns CDR1 MNHEY and CDR2 SVGAGI. The CDR3 has 14 amino acids. V lost 5 bases to trimming and J lost 8 bases; unmatched junction nucleotides: 7. CDR3 nucleotide sequence: TGTGCCAGCAGTCTAGGACAGGGGTTGGATGAGCAGTTCTTC. This codes for CASSLGQGLDEQFF.